This TCR beta chain comes out of a study of T cell repertoires in cytomegalovirus infection (dated by TCRdb to about 2019). Regarding the complete study: The peptide stimulations were aimed at well-studied HLA-B-restricted epitopes as well as recently identified HLA-C-restricted CMV epitopes, whose presentation resists viral immunomodulation. The HLA type of each donor mattered for the analysis, because public TCR beta signatures pointed to carriage of CMV infection along with the matching HLA type. Study-level results and caveats: The ex vivo response was dominated by HLA-C-restricted CMV-specific TCR beta clonotypes, which also provided the single most frequent clonotype in two of eight donors. Cumulative frequency of public TCR beta family members discriminated carriers of CMV infection plus the relevant HLA type in this cohort and an independent approximately 370-donor cohort.

This clonotype was found many times. There is no known antigen for this receptor. No base-level quality is on record; no much larger clone is a single base apart. The CDR3 runs 17 residues from the cysteine to the phenylalanine. Only CDR3 DNA is held: 51 bases, read in frame from base 1. V is pruned by 3 bases and J by 1 base, leaving 5 bases of the junction without a gene match. Based on the germline V gene, the CDR1 and CDR2 sequences are SGHTS and YDEGEE. Instrument on record: Illumina HiSeq 1500. The public reads were reprocessed in TCRdb via fastp at Q25 and MiXCR, keeping in-frame beta chains. Records with the same CDR3 protein are collapsed into one entry carrying the most frequent genes and DNA. Recorded for this sample are approximately 300,000 distinct CDR3 sequences; approximately 32% of them occurred a single time. 20% of the sample is held by the ten biggest clonotypes. According to the study, the label for this sample's treatment or condition signals: in vitro stimulation with specific CMV peptide epitopes to enrich CMV-specific T cells.

The specimen comprised cultured PBMCs, sampled from culture after CMV antigen stimulation. This receptor was obtained from a human donor in good health (CMV status not recorded). Some clones in this sample may be carry-over from other donors' samples. The rearranged segments are TRBV5-8 and TRBJ2-6, with 9 central nucleotides matching TRBD1. The nucleotide sequence reads as follows: TGTGCCAGCAGCTCCGGACAGGGGTTATCTGGGGCCAACGTCCTGACTTTC. It translates as CASSSGQGLSGANVLTF.